What follows describes a single TCR beta chain. Among the roughly 120 subjects of the validation cohort, separate from the approximately 700-subject first cohort, were the donors. The CDR3 is made up of 16 amino acids. From germline, CDR1 is PRHDT and CDR2 FYEKMQ (reference sequence). Between the trimmed V and J ends, which lost 6 bases and 1 base, there was a span of 18 bases. The data were obtained in a study of cytomegalovirus exposure and HLA in healthy donors. Clones were sequenced by immunoSEQ multiplex PCR, and TCRdb holds only the in-frame ones, with some missing. Of about 240,000 clones in the sample, approximately 84% are singletons; the top ten hold around 1.2%.

The receptor comes from a woman aged 25 to 39 in good health and CMV-seropositive. Sequencing used PBMCs. This sequence joins TRBV13 and TRBJ1-1; D remains unclear. CDR3 nucleotides: TGTGCCAGCAGACCAATCCTCGGGATTGCGAACACTGAAGCTTTCTTT. Protein product: CASRPILGIANTEAFF.